Below, one T cell receptor (beta chain) is given with its context. What it binds is not known. Sequencing of TCR beta was undertaken in CD8+ and CD4+ T cells derived from blood. The authors negatively isolated CD8+ and CD4+ T cells and FACS-enriched TEMRA cells. With random hexamers, 0.5 to 1 ug RNA was reverse transcribed. Amplification of the TCR beta CDR3 was carried out by immunoSEQ multiplex PCR, which spanned a total of 54 Vbeta and 13 Jbeta segments. TCRdb fed the immunoSEQ multiplex PCR reads into MiXCR, producing one record per CDR3 protein. The sample consists of about 290,000 distinct CDR3 sequences, almost 85% of them appearing once. The source of the sample is a study of CD8 T cells in Susac syndrome. Study observations and caveats: The relatively small number of individuals in the TCR sequencing and HLA analysis was acknowledged by the study.

The sequence derives from a human donor with multiple sclerosis. The sequencing input was CD8+ T cells from PBMCs.

The CDR3 protein is CASTGMNTEAFF. The CDR3 region has the DNA TGTGCCAGCACGGGGATGAACACTGAAGCTTTCTTT. J is TRBJ1-1 and V is TRBV7-9; D is unresolved. Trimming took off 7 bases at V and 0 bases at J, with 6 bases between the two ends. The CDR3 runs 12 residues. Per germline, CDR1 SEHNR and CDR2 FQNEAQ (reference sequence).